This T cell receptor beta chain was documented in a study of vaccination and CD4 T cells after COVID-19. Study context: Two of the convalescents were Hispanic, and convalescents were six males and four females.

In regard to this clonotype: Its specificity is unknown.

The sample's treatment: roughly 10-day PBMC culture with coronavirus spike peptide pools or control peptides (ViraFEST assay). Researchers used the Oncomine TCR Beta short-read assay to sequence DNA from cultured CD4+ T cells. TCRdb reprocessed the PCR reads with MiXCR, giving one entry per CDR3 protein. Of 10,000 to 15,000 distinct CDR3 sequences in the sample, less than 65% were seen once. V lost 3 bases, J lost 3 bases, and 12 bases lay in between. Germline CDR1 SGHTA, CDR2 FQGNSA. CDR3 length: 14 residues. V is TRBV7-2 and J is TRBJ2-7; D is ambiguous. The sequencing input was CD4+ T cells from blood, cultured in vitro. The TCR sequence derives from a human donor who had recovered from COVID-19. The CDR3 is CASSLGGMSYEQYF. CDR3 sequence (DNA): TGTGCCAGCAGCTTGGGCGGTATGAGCTACGAGCAGTACTTC.